The clone carrying this T cell receptor beta chain was seen more than once but under ten times. Its antigen is as yet unknown. TCRdb redid the calling of the reads with MiXCR, one entry per CDR3 protein. Among 700,000 to 850,000 distinct CDR3 sequences listed, 32% were seen once. Per the germline V gene, CDR1 is LNHNV and CDR2 is YYDKDF (reference sequence). The CDR3 has 15 residues. The V segment lost 4 bases and the J segment 5 bases; nucleotides outside the gene matches: 8. The data belong to a study of T cell repertoires in cytomegalovirus infection. The overall study: TCR beta signatures that were public indicated CMV infection and matching HLA type.

Study results and caveats: Carriers of CMV and the relevant HLA type were discriminated by public TCR beta frequency. The ex vivo response was dominated by HLA-C-restricted CMV-specific TCR beta clonotypes.

The chain links TRBV15 to TRBJ2-4; 7 nucleotides align to TRBD1. This TCR was sampled from a human donor in good health (CMV status not recorded). Some clones in this sample may be carry-over from other donors' samples. This material consisted of cultured CD8+ T cells from PBMCs, taken from culture after CMV antigen stimulation. The CDR3 here is CATSKPAGTENIQYF. CDR3 DNA sequence: TGTGCCACCAGCAAACCGGCCGGGACAGAAAACATTCAGTACTTC.